Sequencing of this TCR beta chain was carried out in a study of T cells after yellow fever vaccination. MiXCR, run by TCRdb on the 5' RACE reads, gives a single entry per CDR3 protein. The table records approximately 550,000 distinct CDR3 sequences, about 19% of them present only once. The CDR3 covers 13 residues. Between the trimmed V and J ends, which lost 6 bases and 3 bases, there was a span of 9 bases. As concerns this clonotype: Antigen specificity is unknown.

Findings and caveats of the study: Clones that expanded after primary vaccination mostly reappeared after the booster (approximately 96% CD4, approximately 89% CD8).

The J gene is TRBJ1-5, the V gene TRBV12-3 or TRBV12-4; D ambiguous. Sequenced here: PBMCs, sampled 15 days after the yellow fever booster vaccination. The clonotype comes from a man aged 25-45 years who received the YFV17D yellow fever vaccine. CDR3 sequence (DNA): TGTGCCAGCAGCGTGGGGTACAATCAGCCCCAGCATTTT. It yields the protein CASSVGYNQPQHF.